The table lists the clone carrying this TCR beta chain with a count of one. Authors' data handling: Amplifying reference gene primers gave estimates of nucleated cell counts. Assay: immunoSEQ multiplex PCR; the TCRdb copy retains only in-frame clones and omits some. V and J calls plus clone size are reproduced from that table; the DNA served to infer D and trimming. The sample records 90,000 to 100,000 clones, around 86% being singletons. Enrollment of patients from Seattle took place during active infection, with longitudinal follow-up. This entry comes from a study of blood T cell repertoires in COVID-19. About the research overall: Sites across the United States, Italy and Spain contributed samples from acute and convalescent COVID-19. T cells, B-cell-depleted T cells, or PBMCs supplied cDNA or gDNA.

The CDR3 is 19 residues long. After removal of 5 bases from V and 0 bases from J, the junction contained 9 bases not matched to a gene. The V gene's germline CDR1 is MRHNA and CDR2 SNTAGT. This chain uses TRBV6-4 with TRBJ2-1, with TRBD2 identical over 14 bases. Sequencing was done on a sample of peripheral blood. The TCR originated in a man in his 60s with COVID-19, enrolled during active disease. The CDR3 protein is CASSHATSGRAFSYNEQFF. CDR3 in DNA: TGTGCCAGCAGTCACGCGACTAGCGGGAGGGCCTTCTCCTACAATGAGCAGTTCTTC.